The rows below give T cell receptor beta chains drawn from one sample of a study of shared clonotypes between healthy human individuals. Profiled with immunoSEQ multiplex PCR; TCRdb holds only in-frame clones, not every one. Among over 1.5 million clones, 98% were seen once, and the ten largest hold approximately 0.44%. The sequenced material came from naive CD4+ T cells sorted from blood. All receptors come from a man between 25 and 39 years old in good health. Each CDR3 is given with its conserved first and last residue. A D gene is named only where the DNA matches it firmly. Clone size is not always given. Where it is, it says once, few, many or a class for expanded clones.

abundance | d_gene | j_gene | v_gene | CDR3aa | CDR3nt
. | . | TRBJ1-1 | TRBV5-1 | CASNSQGHTEAFF | TGCGCCAGCAATTCCCAGGGTCACACTGAAGCTTTCTTT
. | TRBD1 | TRBJ1-5 | TRBV6-5 | CASSSGTGRQPQHF | TGTGCCAGCAGTTCCGGGACAGGGCGTCAGCCCCAGCATTTT
. | . | TRBJ1-5 | TRBV18 | CATRGGLNQPQHF | TGTGCCACCCGTGGGGGATTAAATCAGCCCCAGCATTTT
. | TRBD2 | TRBJ2-1 | TRBV7-6 | CASSLNGGSSYNEQFF | TGTGCCAGCAGCTTAAATGGCGGGAGCTCCTACAATGAGCAGTTCTTC
. | TRBD1 | TRBJ1-2 | TRBV28 | CASSTTGGGYGYTF | TGTGCCAGCAGTACAACAGGGGGCGGGTATGGCTACACCTTC
. | . | TRBJ1-4 | TRBV5-1 | CASSAEGNEKLFF | TGCGCCAGCTCCGCCGAGGGTAATGAAAAACTGTTTTTT
. | TRBD1 | TRBJ2-1 | TRBV5-1 | CASSLAPGQGNNEQFF | TGCGCCAGCAGCTTGGCTCCGGGACAGGGGAACAATGAGCAGTTCTTC
few | TRBD1 | TRBJ1-3 | TRBV9 | CASSVDRGGNTIYF | TGTGCCAGCAGCGTAGACAGGGGAGGAAACACCATATATTTT
. | . | TRBJ2-5 | TRBV19 | CASSRGGTSGTQYF | TGTGCCAGTAGCCGCGGAGGGACTTCGGGGACCCAGTACTTC
. | . | TRBJ2-3 | TRBV2 | CASRGQGLLDTQYF | TGTGCCAGCAGGGGGCAGGGTTTGTTAGATACGCAGTATTTT
. | . | TRBJ2-7 | TRBV21-1 | CASSSGKGEEQYF | TGTGCCAGCTCGTCCGGGAAGGGGGAAGAGCAGTACTTC
. | . | TRBJ2-7 | TRBV20-1 | CSASLYEQYF | TGCAGTGCTAGTCTCTACGAGCAGTACTTC
. | . | TRBJ1-2 | TRBV28 | CASSLSGSGWIGYTF | TGTGCCAGCAGTTTATCTGGGTCAGGGTGGATCGGCTACACCTTC
. | . | TRBJ1-2 | TRBV23-1 | CASPQVGYGYTF | TGCGCCAGCCCCCAGGTGGGCTATGGCTACACCTTC
. | TRBD2 | TRBJ2-1 | TRBV29-1 | CSVEGGLAGYNEQFF | TGCAGCGTTGAAGGGGGACTAGCGGGGTACAATGAGCAGTTCTTC
. | . | TRBJ1-1 | TRBV7-6 | CASSQGAGVETEAFF | TGTGCCAGCAGCCAGGGCGCAGGGGTTGAAACTGAAGCTTTCTTT
. | . | TRBJ2-7 | TRBV7-2 | CASSLSHYEQYF | TGTGCCAGCAGCTTATCCCACTACGAGCAGTACTTC
. | TRBD1 | TRBJ1-5 | TRBV19 | CASSFPGQGGGQPQHF | TGTGCCAGTAGCTTTCCCGGACAGGGAGGGGGTCAGCCCCAGCATTTT
. | TRBD1 | TRBJ1-1 | TRBV11-2 | CASSRRQGRGTEAFF | TGTGCCAGCAGCCGCAGACAGGGGAGGGGGACTGAAGCTTTCTTT
. | . | TRBJ2-5 | TRBV5-1 | CASSLTSRGQETQYF | TGCGCCAGCAGCTTGACTTCCCGCGGCCAAGAGACCCAGTACTTC
. | . | TRBJ1-4 | TRBV11-2 | CASSLGRQPNEKLFF | TGTGCCAGCAGCTTAGGGCGACAGCCCAATGAAAAACTGTTTTTT
. | . | TRBJ2-1 | TRBV9 | CASSVDSYLNNEQFF | TGTGCCAGCAGCGTAGACAGTTACTTAAACAATGAGCAGTTCTTC
. | . | TRBJ1-5 | TRBV19 | CASQQGTQPQHF | TGTGCCAGTCAACAAGGGACTCAGCCCCAGCATTTT
. | TRBD1 | TRBJ1-2 | TRBV5-1 | CASSGPGQAVDRYTF | TGCGCCAGCAGCGGCCCGGGACAGGCGGTTGATCGCTACACCTTC
once | . | TRBJ1-2 | TRBV28 | CATIPGAGGYTF | TGTGCCACCATCCCCGGGGCCGGGGGCTACACCTTC
. | . | TRBJ1-5 | TRBV21-1 | CASSNWTGGNQPQHF | TGTGCCAGCAGCAATTGGACAGGGGGCAATCAGCCCCAGCATTTT
. | . | TRBJ2-7 | TRBV10-3 | CAISTNDWVRSYEQYF | TGTGCCATCAGTACTAATGATTGGGTCAGGTCCTACGAGCAGTACTTC
. | TRBD2 | TRBJ2-1 | TRBV5-1 | CASSLLTSGIAKDEQFF | TGCGCCAGCAGCTTGCTGACTAGCGGGATCGCCAAGGATGAGCAGTTCTTC
. | TRBD2 | TRBJ2-1 | TRBV9 | CASSVEASGANEQFF | TGTGCCAGCAGCGTAGAAGCTAGCGGGGCCAATGAGCAGTTCTTC
. | TRBD2 | TRBJ2-1 | TRBV29-1 | CSAGLAGSPRTYNEQFF | TGCAGCGCCGGACTAGCGGGATCCCCCCGCACCTACAATGAGCAGTTCTTC
once | . | TRBJ2-2 | TRBV4-1 | CASSGRGVGELFF | TGCGCCAGCAGCGGCAGGGGCGTCGGGGAGCTGTTTTTT
once | TRBD1 | TRBJ2-1 | TRBV9 | CASSVVGQGVEQFF | TGTGCCAGCAGCGTAGTAGGACAGGGGGTCGAGCAGTTCTTC
. | TRBD2 | TRBJ2-7 | TRBV5-4 | CASSPTSGRTYEQYF | TGTGCCAGCAGCCCGACTAGCGGGAGAACATACGAGCAGTACTTC
. | . | TRBJ2-7 | TRBV28 | CASSLRDSTYEQYF | TGTGCCAGCAGTTTGCGGGATTCAACCTACGAGCAGTACTTC
. | . | TRBJ1-1 | TRBV9 | CASSVVQGTEAFF | TGTGCCAGCAGCGTAGTCCAGGGGACTGAAGCTTTCTTT
. | . | TRBJ2-7 | TRBV18 | CASSPGGVPGEQYF | TGTGCCAGCTCACCTGGAGGGGTACCAGGCGAGCAGTACTTC
. | TRBD1 | TRBJ2-1 | TRBV25-1 | CATSGQPLGHEQFF | TGTGCCACCTCGGGACAGCCGTTAGGTCATGAGCAGTTCTTC
. | . | TRBJ1-5 | TRBV7-2 | CASSLAFQPQHF | TGTGCCAGCAGCTTAGCCTTTCAGCCCCAGCATTTT
. | . | TRBJ2-7 | TRBV9 | CASSPFAASYEQYF | TGTGCCAGCAGTCCATTTGCGGCCTCCTACGAGCAGTACTTC
. | . | TRBJ2-7 | TRBV28 | CASSSWDRGISYEQYF | TGTGCCAGCAGTTCCTGGGACCGAGGGATTTCCTACGAGCAGTACTTC
. | . | TRBJ2-1 | TRBV9 | CASSVEFQRASEQFF | TGTGCCAGCAGCGTAGAGTTTCAAAGGGCTAGTGAGCAGTTCTTC
. | TRBD2 | TRBJ2-1 | TRBV18 | CASSPQSPRGRSNEQFF | TGTGCCAGCTCACCACAGTCACCTCGCGGGAGGAGCAATGAGCAGTTCTTC
. | . | TRBJ2-3 | TRBV2 | CASLRERESTDTQYF | TGTGCCAGCCTCCGGGAACGGGAGAGCACAGATACGCAGTATTTT
once | TRBD1 | TRBJ1-1 | TRBV5-1 | CASSQTGVTTEAFF | TGCGCCAGCAGCCAGACAGGGGTAACCACTGAAGCTTTCTTT
. | . | TRBJ2-5 | TRBV11-2 | CASSPGPKETQYF | TGTGCCAGCAGCCCGGGACCCAAAGAGACCCAGTACTTC
. | . | TRBJ1-5 | TRBV7-2 | CASSLVGRDQPQHF | TGTGCCAGCAGCTTAGTGGGGCGAGATCAGCCCCAGCATTTT
. | . | TRBJ2-2 | TRBV4-3 | CASSRTGLDTGELFF | TGCGCCAGCAGCAGAACAGGGCTCGATACCGGGGAGCTGTTTTTT
. | . | TRBJ1-1 | TRBV7-9 | CASSLNPTGDNTEAFF | TGTGCCAGCAGCTTAAATCCCACAGGAGACAACACTGAAGCTTTCTTT
. | . | TRBJ2-6 | TRBV29-1 | CSVRLWGRSGANVLTF | TGCAGCGTTAGGCTCTGGGGCCGCTCTGGGGCCAACGTCCTGACTTTC
. | . | TRBJ1-2 | TRBV30 | CAWSVIGRYYGYTF | TGTGCCTGGAGTGTAATAGGGCGTTATTATGGCTACACCTTC
. | TRBD2 | TRBJ2-2 | TRBV25-1 | CASTTSGRAFGELFF | TGTGCCAGCACGACTAGCGGGAGGGCTTTTGGGGAGCTGTTTTTT
. | TRBD1 | TRBJ2-3 | TRBV5-6 | CASSLGTGGTDTQYF | TGTGCCAGCAGCTTGGGTACAGGGGGCACAGATACGCAGTATTTT
. | TRBD1 | TRBJ2-1 | TRBV12-5 | CASGLGLTGLVDEQFF | TGTGCTAGTGGTTTGGGCCTGACAGGGTTGGTCGATGAGCAGTTCTTC
. | . | TRBJ2-7 | TRBV18 | CASSRAREYEQYF | TGTGCCAGCTCACGGGCCAGGGAGTACGAGCAGTACTTC
. | . | TRBJ2-3 | TRBV11-2 | CASSSGWSTDTQYF | TGTGCCAGCAGCTCGGGTTGGAGCACAGATACGCAGTATTTT
. | . | TRBJ2-1 | TRBV5-4 | CASSFGWGNNEQFF | TGTGCCAGCAGCTTTGGCTGGGGAAACAATGAGCAGTTCTTC